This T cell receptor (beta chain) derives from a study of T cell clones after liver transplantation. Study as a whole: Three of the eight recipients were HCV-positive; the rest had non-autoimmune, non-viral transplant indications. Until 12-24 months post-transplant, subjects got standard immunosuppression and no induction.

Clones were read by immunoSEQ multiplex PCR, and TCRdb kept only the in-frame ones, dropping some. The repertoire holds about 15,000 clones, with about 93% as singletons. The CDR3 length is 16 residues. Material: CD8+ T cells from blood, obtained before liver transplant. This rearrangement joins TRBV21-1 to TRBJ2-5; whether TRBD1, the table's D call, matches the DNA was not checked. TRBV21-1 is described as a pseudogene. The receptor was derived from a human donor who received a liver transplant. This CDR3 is CASSKEPGQRQETQYF. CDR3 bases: TGTGCCAGCAGCAAGGAGCCGGGACAGAGACAAGAGACCCAGTACTTC.